This entry lists 11 T cell receptor beta chains sequenced from one sample in a study of T cells in Graves' hyperthyroidism and ophthalmopathy. TCR beta CDR3 region amplification was performed from RNA transcripts. First-round RT-PCR of the TCR CDR3 relied on the HTBI primer set. TCRdb reprocessed the multiplex PCR reads with MiXCR, giving one entry per CDR3 protein. This sample has 640,000 or so distinct CDR3 sequences, with roughly 14% found just once. The material sequenced was blood. All receptors come from a woman between 40 and 50 years old with Graves' ophthalmopathy.

This clonotype was seen ten or more times. The gene calls are TRBV6-2 or TRBV6-3 and TRBJ1-1; 10 nucleotides align to TRBD1. Germline CDR1 MNHEY, CDR2 SVGEGT. The V segment lost 6 bases and the J segment 3 bases; nucleotides outside the gene matches: 4. This CDR3 has 14 residues. CDR3 region: CASRDRGIYTEAFF. The CDR3 nucleotides are TGTGCCAGCAGGGACAGGGGGATATACACTGAAGCTTTCTTT.

This clonotype was picked up a small number of times. The chain carries TRBV13 and TRBJ1-2; D uncertain. Trimming pared 0 bases from V and 6 bases from J, leaving 11 bases between. Germline loops: CDR1 PRHDT, CDR2 FYEKMQ (reference sequence). The CDR3 totals 14 residues. CDR3 in amino acids: CASSLGKRVDGYTF. The CDR3, as DNA: TGTGCCAGCAGCTTAGGCAAACGTGTCGATGGCTACACCTTC. Supplemented by reference TRBV13 and TRBJ1-2, the full variable domain reads AAGVIQSPRHLIKEKRETATLKCYPIPRHDTVYWYQQGPGQDPQFLISFYEKMQSDKGSIPDRFSAQQFSDYHSELNMSSLELGDSALYFCASSLGKRVDGYTFGSGTRLTVV.

This clonotype occurred many times. The gene calls are TRBV4-1 and TRBJ2-5; perhaps TRBD1 as D (5 bases). V lost 1 base and J lost 2, with 14 bases in between. CDR1 and CDR2 from the germline V gene are MGHRA and YSYEKL. The CDR3 sequence is 16 residues long. The CDR3 region is CASSQAGSGNQETQYF. The CDR3 DNA sequence: TGCGCCAGCAGCCAAGCTGGGTCAGGGAATCAAGAGACCCAGTACTTC.

This clonotype was counted ten times or more. The V call is TRBV27, the J call TRBJ2-7, with D possibly matching TRBD1 (6 bases). The germline gives CDR1 MNHEY, CDR2 SMNVEV (reference sequence). V dropped 4 bases and J dropped 2 bases, with 18 bases sitting between them. The CDR3 has 16 amino acids. The CDR3, as DNA: TGTGCCAGCAGTTCCAGGACAGCCGGGCCAACCTACGAGCAGTACTTC. Amino acid sequence: CASSSRTAGPTYEQYF.

This clonotype occurred many times. V and J are TRBV6-5 and TRBJ1-3; D is unclear. Trimming took off 0 bases at V and 0 bases at J, with 9 bases between the two ends. The CDR3 runs 16 residues. The germline V gene has CDR1 MNHEY and CDR2 SVGAGI. As DNA, the CDR3 is TGTGCCAGCAGTTACTCTTACGGGATCTCTGGAAACACCATATATTTT. This encodes CASSYSYGISGNTIYF.

This clonotype has at least ten counts. V and J are TRBV19 and TRBJ2-5; D possibly corresponds to TRBD1 (6 bases). The germline gives CDR1 LNHDA, CDR2 SQIVND (reference sequence). CDR3 size: 12 residues. The ends were cut back, 7 bases at V and 2 bases at J, with 8 bases in the middle. The CDR3 sequence is CASTDRQETQYF. CDR3 nucleotide sequence: TGTGCCAGTACTGACAGGCAAGAGACCCAGTACTTC.

The sample holds a few counts of this clonotype. This chain joins TRBV30 and TRBJ2-2; D is perhaps TRBD2 (6 bases). V was pared by 0 bases and J by 1 base, with 9 bases between. The CDR3 runs to 15 residues. Germline loops: CDR1 GTSNPN, CDR2 SVGIG (reference sequence). Written as DNA, the CDR3 is TGTGCCTGGAGTGTACAAGCGGGGAACACCGGGGAGCTGTTTTTT. Translating gives CAWSVQAGNTGELFF.

This clonotype came up many times. The chain recombines TRBV19 with TRBJ2-7; no clear D gene. In germline, CDR1 is LNHDA, CDR2 SQIVND (reference sequence). The length of the CDR3 is 13 residues. The ends were cut back, 6 bases at V and 3 bases at J, with 12 bases in the middle. The CDR3 loop reads CASSSGRIYEQYF. CDR3 nucleotides: TGTGCCAGTAGCTCCGGACGGATCTACGAGCAGTACTTC.

This clonotype was seen ten or more times. The V and J genes are TRBV6-5 and TRBJ2-2; 7 bases match TRBD2. Trimming removed 0 bases from V and 5 bases from J; junction bases left unmatched: 9. CDR3 length: 17 amino acids. Per germline, CDR1 MNHEY and CDR2 SVGAGI. The CDR3 DNA follows: TGTGCCAGCAGTTACTCGGGACTCAACGGGGGGACCGGGGAGCTGTTTTTT. It encodes CASSYSGLNGGTGELFF.

This clonotype was observed at least ten times. The chain recombines TRBV6-5 with TRBJ2-5; TRBD1 might be the D (6 bases). CDR3 length equals 15 residues. Germline V gene sequence: CDR1 MNHEY, CDR2 SVGAGI. The ends were cut back, 4 bases at V and 0 bases at J, with 12 bases in the middle. This CDR3 reads CASSSGQTDQETQYF. The CDR3 DNA follows: TGTGCCAGCAGTTCTGGACAGACCGACCAAGAGACCCAGTACTTC.

There are many counts of this clonotype. The rearrangement uses TRBV28 and TRBJ1-5; D is ambiguous. CDR1 is MDHEN, CDR2 SYDVKM, per germline. The CDR3 length is 17 residues. Trimming removed 3 bases from V and 0 bases from J, with 15 bases in between. The CDR3, as DNA: TGTGCCAGCAGTTTGAGGCAGCACTCCCTTAGCAATCAGCCCCAGCATTTT. It translates to CASSLRQHSLSNQPQHF.